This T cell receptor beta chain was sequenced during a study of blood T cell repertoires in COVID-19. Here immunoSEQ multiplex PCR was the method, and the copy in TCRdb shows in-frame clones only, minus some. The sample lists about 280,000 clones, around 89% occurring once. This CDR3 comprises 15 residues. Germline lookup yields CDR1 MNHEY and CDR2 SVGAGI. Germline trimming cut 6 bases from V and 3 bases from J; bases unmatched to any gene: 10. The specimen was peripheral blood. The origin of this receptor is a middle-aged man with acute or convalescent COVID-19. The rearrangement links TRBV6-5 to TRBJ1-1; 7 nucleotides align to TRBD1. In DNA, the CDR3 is TGTGCCAGCAGCGTTGACAGGGCCGGGGACACTGAAGCTTTCTTT. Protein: CASSVDRAGDTEAFF.